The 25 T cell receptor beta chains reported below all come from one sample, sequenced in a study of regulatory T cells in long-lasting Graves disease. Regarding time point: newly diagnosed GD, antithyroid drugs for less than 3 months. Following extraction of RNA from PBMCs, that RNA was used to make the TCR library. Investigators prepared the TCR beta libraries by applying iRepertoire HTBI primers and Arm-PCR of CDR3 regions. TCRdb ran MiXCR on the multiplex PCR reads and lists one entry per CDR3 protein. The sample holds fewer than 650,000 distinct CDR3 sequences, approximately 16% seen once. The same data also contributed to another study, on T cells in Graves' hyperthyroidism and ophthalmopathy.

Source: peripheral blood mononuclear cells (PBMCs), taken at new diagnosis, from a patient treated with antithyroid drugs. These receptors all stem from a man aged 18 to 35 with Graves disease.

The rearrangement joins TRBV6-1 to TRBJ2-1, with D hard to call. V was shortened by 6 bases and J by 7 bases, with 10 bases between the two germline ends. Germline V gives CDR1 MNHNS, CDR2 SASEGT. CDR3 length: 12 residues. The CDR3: CASRHPRNEQFF. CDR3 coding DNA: TGTGCCAGCAGACACCCAAGAAATGAGCAGTTCTTC.

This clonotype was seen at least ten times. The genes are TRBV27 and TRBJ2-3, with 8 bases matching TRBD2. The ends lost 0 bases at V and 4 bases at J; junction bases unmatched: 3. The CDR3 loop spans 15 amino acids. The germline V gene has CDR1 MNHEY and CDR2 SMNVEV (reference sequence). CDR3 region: CASSLSLAEADTQYF. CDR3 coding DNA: TGTGCCAGCAGTTTATCACTAGCGGAGGCAGATACGCAGTATTTT.

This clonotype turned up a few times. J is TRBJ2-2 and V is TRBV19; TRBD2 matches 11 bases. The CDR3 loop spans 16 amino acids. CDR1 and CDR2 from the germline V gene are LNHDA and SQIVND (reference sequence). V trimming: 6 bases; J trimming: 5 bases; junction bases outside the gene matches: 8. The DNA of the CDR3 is TGTGCCAGTAGGTTGCTAGCGGGAGGAGGGACCGGGGAGCTGTTTTTT. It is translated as CASRLLAGGGTGELFF.

CDR3 loop: CASSIQGATDTQYF. CDR3 sequence (DNA): TGTGCCAGTAGTATTCAGGGGGCAACAGATACGCAGTATTTT. The J gene is TRBJ2-3, the V gene TRBV19; 8 bases align to TRBD1. V dropped 3 bases and J dropped 3; count of bases not matched to a gene: 2. The CDR3 covers 14 residues. Germline-derived CDR1 and CDR2 are LNHDA and SQIVND (reference sequence).

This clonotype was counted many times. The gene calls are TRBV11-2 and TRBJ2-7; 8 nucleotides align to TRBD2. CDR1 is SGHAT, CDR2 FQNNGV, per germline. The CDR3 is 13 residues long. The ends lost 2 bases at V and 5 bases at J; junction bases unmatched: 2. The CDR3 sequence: CASSLSGGDEQYF. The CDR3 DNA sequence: TGTGCCAGCAGCTTATCGGGGGGGGACGAGCAGTACTTC. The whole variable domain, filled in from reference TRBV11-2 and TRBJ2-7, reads EAGVAQSPRYKIIEKRQSVAFWCNPISGHATLYWYQQILGQGPKLLIQFQNNGVVDDSQLPKDRFSAERLKGVDSTLKIQPAKLEDSAVYLCASSLSGGDEQYFGPGTRLTVT.

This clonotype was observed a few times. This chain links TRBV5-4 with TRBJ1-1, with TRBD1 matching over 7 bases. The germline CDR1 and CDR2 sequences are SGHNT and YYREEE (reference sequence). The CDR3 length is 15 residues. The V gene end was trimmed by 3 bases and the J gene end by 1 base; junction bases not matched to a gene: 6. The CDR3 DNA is TGTGCCAGCAGCTCCGCCCGGACAGGGAACACTGAAGCTTTCTTT. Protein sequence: CASSSARTGNTEAFF.

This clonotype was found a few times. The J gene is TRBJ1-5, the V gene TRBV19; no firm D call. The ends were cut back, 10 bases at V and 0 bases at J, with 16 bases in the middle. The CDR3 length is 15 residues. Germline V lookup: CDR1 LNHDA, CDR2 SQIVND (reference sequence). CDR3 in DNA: TGTGCCACCTTACCTTATCTCCTTAGCAATCAGCCCCAGCATTTT. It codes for CATLPYLLSNQPQHF.

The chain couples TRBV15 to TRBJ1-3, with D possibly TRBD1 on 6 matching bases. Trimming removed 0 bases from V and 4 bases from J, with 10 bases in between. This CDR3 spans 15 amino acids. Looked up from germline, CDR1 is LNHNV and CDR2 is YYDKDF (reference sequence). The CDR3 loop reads CATSRDGTLGNTIYF. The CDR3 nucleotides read TGTGCCACCAGCAGAGACGGGACACTCGGAAACACCATATATTTT.

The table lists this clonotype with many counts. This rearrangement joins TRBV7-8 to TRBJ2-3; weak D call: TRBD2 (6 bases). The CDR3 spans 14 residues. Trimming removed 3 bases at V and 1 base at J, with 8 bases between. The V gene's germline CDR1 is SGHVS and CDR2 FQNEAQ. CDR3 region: CASSFERGTDTQYF. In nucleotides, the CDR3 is TGTGCCAGCAGCTTCGAGCGGGGCACAGATACGCAGTATTTT. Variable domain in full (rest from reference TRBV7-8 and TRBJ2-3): GAGVSQSPRYKVAKRGQDVALRCDPISGHVSLFWYQQALGQGPEFLTYFQNEAQLDKSGLPSDRFFAERPEGSVSTLKIQRTQQEDSAVYLCASSFERGTDTQYFGPGTRLTVL.

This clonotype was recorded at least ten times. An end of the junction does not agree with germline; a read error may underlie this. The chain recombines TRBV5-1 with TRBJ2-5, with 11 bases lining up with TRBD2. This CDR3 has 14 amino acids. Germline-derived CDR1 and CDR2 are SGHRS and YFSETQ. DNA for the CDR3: TGTGCCAGCAGTTTACTAGCGGGAGAAGAGACCCAGTACTTC. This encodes CASSLLAGEETQYF.

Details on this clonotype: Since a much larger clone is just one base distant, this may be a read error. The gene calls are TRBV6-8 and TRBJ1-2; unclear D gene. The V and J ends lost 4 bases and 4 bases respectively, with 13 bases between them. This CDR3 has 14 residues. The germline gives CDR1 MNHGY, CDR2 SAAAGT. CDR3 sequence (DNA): TGTGCCAGCAGTTTCGGACGGGTGGGCTATGGCTACACCTTC. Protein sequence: CASSFGRVGYGYTF.

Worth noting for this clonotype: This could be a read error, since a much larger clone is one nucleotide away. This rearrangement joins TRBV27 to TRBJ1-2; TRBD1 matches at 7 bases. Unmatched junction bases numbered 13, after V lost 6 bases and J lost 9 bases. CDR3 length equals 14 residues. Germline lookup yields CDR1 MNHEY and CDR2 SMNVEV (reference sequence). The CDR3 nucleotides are TGTGCCAGCAGCTCCATCGGGACAGTCAATAGCTACACCTTC. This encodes CASSSIGTVNSYTF.

The CDR3 DNA follows: TGCAGTGCCGCAGACTTGGGTAACTACGAGCAGTACTTC. Translated: CSAADLGNYEQYF. V is TRBV20-1 and J is TRBJ2-7; no clear D gene. Germline lookup yields CDR1 DFQATT and CDR2 SNEGSKA (reference sequence). The ends were cut back, 6 bases at V and 3 bases at J, with 15 bases in the middle. The CDR3 has 13 residues.

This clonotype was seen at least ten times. This chain's CDR3 is CASSETLGQGATEAFF. The CDR3 nucleotides read TGTGCCAGCAGTGAAACATTGGGACAGGGGGCAACTGAAGCTTTCTTT. The J gene is TRBJ1-1, the V gene TRBV6-1, with 12 bases fitting TRBD1. Germline V gene sequence: CDR1 MNHNS, CDR2 SASEGT. The J segment lost 5 bases and the V segment lost 2 bases, leaving 6 bases of the junction unmatched. CDR3 length: 16 residues.

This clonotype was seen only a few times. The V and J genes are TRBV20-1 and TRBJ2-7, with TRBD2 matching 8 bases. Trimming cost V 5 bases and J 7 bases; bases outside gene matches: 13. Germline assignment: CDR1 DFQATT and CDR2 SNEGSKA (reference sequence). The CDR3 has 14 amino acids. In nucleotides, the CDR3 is TGCAGTGCTGGACCTTCCGGGAGGGCCTCGGAGCAGTACTTC. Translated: CSAGPSGRASEQYF.

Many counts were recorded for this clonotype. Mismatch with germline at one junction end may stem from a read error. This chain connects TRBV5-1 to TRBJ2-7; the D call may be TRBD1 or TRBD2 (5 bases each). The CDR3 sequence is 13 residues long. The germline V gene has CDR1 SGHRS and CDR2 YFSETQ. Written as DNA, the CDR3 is TGTGCCAGCAGCGCCGGGACGAGCTACGAGCAGTACTTC. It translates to CASSAGTSYEQYF. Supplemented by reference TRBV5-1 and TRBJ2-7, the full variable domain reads KAGVTQTPRYLIKTRGQQVTLSCSPISGHRSVSWYQQTPGQGLQFLFEYFSETQRNKGNFPGRFSGRQFSNSRSEMNVSTLELGDSALYLCASSAGTSYEQYFGPGTRLTVT.

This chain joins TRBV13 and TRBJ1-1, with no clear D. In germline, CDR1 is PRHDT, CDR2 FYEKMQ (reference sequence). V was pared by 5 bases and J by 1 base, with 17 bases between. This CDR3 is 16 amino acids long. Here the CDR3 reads CASSGERGSENTEAFF. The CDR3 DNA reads TGTGCCAGCAGCGGGGAGCGCGGCAGCGAGAACACTGAAGCTTTCTTT.

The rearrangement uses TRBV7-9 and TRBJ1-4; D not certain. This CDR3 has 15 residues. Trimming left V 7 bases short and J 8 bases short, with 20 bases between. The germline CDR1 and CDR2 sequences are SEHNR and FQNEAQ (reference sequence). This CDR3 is CASTPGEGGGEKLFF. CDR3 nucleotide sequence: TGTGCCAGCACCCCCGGCGAAGGAGGAGGGGAAAAACTGTTTTTT.

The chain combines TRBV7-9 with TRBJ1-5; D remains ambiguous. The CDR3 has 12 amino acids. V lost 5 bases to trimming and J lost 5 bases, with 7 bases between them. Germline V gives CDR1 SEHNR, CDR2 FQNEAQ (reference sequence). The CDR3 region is CASSVGHQPQHF. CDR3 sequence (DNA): TGTGCCAGCAGCGTAGGTCATCAGCCCCAGCATTTT.

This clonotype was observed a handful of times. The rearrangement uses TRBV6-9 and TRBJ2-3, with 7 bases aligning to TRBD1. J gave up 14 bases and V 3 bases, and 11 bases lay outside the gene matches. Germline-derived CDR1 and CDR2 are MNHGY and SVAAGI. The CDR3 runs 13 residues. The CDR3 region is CASSYTTGTFWYF. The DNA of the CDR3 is TGTGCCAGCAGTTACACGACAGGGACGTTTTGGTATTTT.

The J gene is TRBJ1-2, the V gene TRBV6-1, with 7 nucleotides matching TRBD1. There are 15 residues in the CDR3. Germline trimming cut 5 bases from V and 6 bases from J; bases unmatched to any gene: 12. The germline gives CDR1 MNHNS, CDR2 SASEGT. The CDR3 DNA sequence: TGTGCCAGCAGTAGATATCGGACAGGCAAGGATGGCTACACCTTC. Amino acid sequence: CASSRYRTGKDGYTF.

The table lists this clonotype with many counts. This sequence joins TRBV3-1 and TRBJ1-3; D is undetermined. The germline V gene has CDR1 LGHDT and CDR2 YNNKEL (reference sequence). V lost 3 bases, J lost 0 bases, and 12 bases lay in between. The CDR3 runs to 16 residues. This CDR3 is CASSQSGTFSGNTIYF. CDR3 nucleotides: TGTGCCAGCAGCCAGTCGGGAACTTTCTCTGGAAACACCATATATTTT.

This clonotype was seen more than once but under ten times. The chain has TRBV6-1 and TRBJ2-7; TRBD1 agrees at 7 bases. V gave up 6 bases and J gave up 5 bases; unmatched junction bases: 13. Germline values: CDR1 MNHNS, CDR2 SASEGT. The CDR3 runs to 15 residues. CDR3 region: CASSPGQTFFHEQYF. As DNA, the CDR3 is TGTGCCAGCAGCCCGGGACAGACCTTTTTCCACGAGCAGTACTTC.

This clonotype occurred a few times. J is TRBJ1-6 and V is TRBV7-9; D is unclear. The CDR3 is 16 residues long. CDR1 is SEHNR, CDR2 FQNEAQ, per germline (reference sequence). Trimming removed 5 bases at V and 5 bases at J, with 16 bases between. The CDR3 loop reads CASSRRVLRDNSPLHF. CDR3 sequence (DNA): TGTGCCAGCAGCCGGAGGGTATTGAGGGATAATTCACCCCTCCACTTT.

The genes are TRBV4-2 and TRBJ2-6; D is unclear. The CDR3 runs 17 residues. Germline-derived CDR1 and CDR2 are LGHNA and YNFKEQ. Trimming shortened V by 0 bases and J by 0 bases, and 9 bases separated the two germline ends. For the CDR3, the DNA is TGTGCCAGCAGCCAAGAAATTAGTAGCTCTGGGGCCAACGTCCTGACTTTC. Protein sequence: CASSQEISSSGANVLTF.